This T cell receptor beta chain derives from a study of T cells after yellow fever vaccination. A note on this clonotype: Its antigen is unknown.

The CDR3 has 22 amino acids. V gave up 1 base and J gave up 3 bases, with 31 bases separating them. Germline CDR1 and CDR2: SGHTA and FQGTGA. For TCR, cDNA came from 5'RACE template switching, which added a universal primer site and UMIs. TCRdb passed the 5' RACE reads through MiXCR, listing each CDR3 protein once. Among roughly 520,000 distinct CDR3 sequences, 20% to 25% were seen once, and the ten largest hold about 16%. Findings and limits, study-wide: Most primary-vaccination clones recurred post-booster (roughly 96% CD4, about 87% CD8). Highly abundant clonotypes carried over from the bulk population could end up in FACS-sorted repertoires as contaminants.

This receptor was taken from a man between 18 and 29 years old who received the YFV17D yellow fever vaccine. The chain couples TRBV7-3 to TRBJ2-1; D uncertain. Sequenced here: PBMCs, sampled about 20 days after the first yellow fever vaccination. The CDR3 coding sequence is TGTGCCAGCAGCTTAAGGTTCAGTGAGATCCCCCGGAGCTTAGTCGGCTACAATGAGCAGTTCTTC. Residues: CASSLRFSEIPRSLVGYNEQFF.